This T cell receptor beta chain was retrieved from a study of blood T cell repertoires in COVID-19. Background on the study: PBMCs, B-cell-depleted T cells, or T cells were the source of the cDNA or gDNA that made up the material.

Ages ranged from about 18 to 89 years, with residence in 24 US areas. In Cohort 3, a recovered donor had either two negative PCRs, clearance, or symptom resolution. This CDR3 has 17 amino acids. Germline loops: CDR1 SGDLS, CDR2 YYNGEE. V was clipped by 3 bases and J by 8 bases; unmatched bases: 10. Per the original methods: Amplified reference gene primers provided the basis for estimating nucleated cell counts. This table comes from immunoSEQ multiplex PCR, and its TCRdb copy is limited to in-frame clones, with some not included. V and J calls and clone size are copied from that table; D and trimming were computed from the DNA. The repertoire holds roughly 300,000 clones, with around 90% as singletons.

The chain joins TRBV9 to TRBJ2-3, with TRBD2 identical over 15 bases. The receptor was isolated from a woman aged 25 to 39 who had recovered from COVID-19. Source material: PBMCs or T cells enriched from blood (not recorded which). CDR3 DNA: TGTGCCAGCAGCGGGACTAGCGGGAGGGAAAGTATTGCTACGCAGTATTTT. It codes for CASSGTSGRESIATQYF.